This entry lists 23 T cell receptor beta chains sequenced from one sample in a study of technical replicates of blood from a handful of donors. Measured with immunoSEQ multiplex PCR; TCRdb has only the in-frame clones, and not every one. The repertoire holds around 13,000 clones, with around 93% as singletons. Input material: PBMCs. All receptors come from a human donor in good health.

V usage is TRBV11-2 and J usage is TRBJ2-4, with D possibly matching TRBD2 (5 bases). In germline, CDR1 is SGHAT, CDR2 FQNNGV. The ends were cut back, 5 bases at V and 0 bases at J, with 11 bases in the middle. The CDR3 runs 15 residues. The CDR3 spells CASSIDYSAKNIQYF. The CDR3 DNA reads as TGTGCCAGCAGCATTGACTACTCAGCCAAAAACATTCAGTACTTC.

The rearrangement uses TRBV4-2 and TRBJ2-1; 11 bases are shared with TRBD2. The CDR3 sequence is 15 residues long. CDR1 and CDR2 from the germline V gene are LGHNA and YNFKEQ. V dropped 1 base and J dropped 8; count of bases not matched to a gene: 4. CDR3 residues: CASSQATSGSDEQFF. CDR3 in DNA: TGTGCCAGCAGCCAAGCCACTAGCGGGAGCGATGAGCAGTTCTTC.

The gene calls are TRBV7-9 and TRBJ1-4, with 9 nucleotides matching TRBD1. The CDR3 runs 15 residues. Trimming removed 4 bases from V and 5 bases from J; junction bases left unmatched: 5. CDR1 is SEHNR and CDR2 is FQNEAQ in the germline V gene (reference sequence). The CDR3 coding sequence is TGTGCCAGCAGCTACGACAGGGGGTTGAATGAAAAACTGTTTTTT. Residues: CASSYDRGLNEKLFF. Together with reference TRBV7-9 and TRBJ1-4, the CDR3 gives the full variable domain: DTGVSQNPRHKITKRGQNVTFRCDPISEHNRLYWYRQTLGQGPEFLTYFQNEAQLEKSRLLSDRFSAERPKGSFSTLEIQRTEQGDSAMYLCASSYDRGLNEKLFFGSGTQLSVL.

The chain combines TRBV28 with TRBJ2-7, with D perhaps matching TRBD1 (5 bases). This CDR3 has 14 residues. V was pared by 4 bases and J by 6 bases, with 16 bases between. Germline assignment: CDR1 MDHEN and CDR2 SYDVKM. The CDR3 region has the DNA TGTGCCAGCAGTTCCCCATCTACAGGTTCCGAGCAGTACTTC. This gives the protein CASSSPSTGSEQYF.

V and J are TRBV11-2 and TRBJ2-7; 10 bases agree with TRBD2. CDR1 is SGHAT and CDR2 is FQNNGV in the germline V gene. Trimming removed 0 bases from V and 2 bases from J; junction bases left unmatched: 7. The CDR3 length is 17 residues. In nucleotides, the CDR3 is TGTGCCAGCAGCTTAGAGGCAAGCGGGAGGGAAACCTACGAGCAGTACTTC. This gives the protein CASSLEASGRETYEQYF.

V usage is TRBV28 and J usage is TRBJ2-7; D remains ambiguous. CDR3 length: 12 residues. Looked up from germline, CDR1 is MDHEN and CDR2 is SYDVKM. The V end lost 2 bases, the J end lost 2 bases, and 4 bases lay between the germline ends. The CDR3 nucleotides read TGTGCCAGCAGTTTAATTACCTACGAGCAGTACTTC. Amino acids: CASSLITYEQYF.

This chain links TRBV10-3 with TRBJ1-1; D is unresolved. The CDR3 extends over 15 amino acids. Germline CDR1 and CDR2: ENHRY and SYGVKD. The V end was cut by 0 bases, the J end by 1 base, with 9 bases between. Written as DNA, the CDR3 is TGTGCCATCAGTGAGTCTGGGCCGGCGAACACTGAAGCTTTCTTT. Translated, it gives CAISESGPANTEAFF.

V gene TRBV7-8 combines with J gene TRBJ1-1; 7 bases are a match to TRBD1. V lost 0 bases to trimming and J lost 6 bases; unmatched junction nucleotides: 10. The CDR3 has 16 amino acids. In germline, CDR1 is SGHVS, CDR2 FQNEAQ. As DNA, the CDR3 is TGTGCCAGCAGCTTAGCGCGATGGACAGGTTACGCTGAAGCTTTCTTT. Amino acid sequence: CASSLARWTGYAEAFF.

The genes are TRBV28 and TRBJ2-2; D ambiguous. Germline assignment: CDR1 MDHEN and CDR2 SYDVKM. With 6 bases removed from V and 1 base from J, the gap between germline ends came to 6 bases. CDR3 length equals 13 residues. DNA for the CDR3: TGTGCCAGCAGCCTCGGGAACACCGGGGAGCTGTTTTTT. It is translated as CASSLGNTGELFF.

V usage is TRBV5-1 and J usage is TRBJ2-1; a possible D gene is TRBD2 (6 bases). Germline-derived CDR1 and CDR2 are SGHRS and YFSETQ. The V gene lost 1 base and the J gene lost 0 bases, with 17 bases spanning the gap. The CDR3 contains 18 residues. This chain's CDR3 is CASSLSAGWGSSYNEQFF. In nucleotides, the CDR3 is TGCGCCAGCAGCTTGTCGGCGGGGTGGGGGAGCTCCTACAATGAGCAGTTCTTC.

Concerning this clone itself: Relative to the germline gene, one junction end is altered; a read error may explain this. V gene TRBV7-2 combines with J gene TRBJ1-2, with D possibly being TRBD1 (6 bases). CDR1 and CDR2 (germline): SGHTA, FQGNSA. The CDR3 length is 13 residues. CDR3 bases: TGTGCCAGCAGCTTAGCGGACAGACCAAAAACCCTTTTC. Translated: CASSLADRPKTLF.

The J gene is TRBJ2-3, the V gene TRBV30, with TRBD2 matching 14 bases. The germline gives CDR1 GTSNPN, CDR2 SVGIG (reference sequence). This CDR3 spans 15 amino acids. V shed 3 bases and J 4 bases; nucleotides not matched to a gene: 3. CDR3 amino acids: CAWSAGLAGADTQYF. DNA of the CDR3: TGTGCCTGGAGCGCGGGACTAGCGGGAGCAGATACGCAGTATTTT.

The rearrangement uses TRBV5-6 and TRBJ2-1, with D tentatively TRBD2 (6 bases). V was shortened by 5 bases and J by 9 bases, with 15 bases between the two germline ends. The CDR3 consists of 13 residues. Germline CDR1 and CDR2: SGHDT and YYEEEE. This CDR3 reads CASRTGDFGEQFF. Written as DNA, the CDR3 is TGTGCCAGCAGAACGGGGGATTTTGGTGAGCAGTTCTTC.

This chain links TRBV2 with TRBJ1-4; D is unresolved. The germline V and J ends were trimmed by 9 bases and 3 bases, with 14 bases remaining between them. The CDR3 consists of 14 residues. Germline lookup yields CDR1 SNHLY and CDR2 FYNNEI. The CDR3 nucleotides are TGTGCCAGTAAGCCGGGGATTGCTAATGAAAAACTGTTTTTT. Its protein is CASKPGIANEKLFF.

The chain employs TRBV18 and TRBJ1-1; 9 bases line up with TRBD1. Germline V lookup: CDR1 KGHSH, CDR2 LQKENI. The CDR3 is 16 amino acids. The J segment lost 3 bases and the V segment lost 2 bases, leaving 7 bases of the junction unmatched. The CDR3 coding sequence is TGTGCCAGCTCACCAACTGGACAGGGGTGGGACACTGAAGCTTTCTTT. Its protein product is CASSPTGQGWDTEAFF.

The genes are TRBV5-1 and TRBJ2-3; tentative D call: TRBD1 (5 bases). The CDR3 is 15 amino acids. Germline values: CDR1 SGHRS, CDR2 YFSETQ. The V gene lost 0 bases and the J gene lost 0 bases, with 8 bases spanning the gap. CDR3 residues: CASSLDRPSTDTQYF. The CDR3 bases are TGCGCCAGCAGCTTGGACAGGCCCAGCACAGATACGCAGTATTTT.

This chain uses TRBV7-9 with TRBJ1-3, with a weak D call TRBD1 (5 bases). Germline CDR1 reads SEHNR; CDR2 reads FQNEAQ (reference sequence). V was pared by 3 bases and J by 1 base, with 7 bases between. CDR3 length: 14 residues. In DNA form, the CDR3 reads TGTGCCAGCAGCTTCCAGGGTTCTGGAAACACCATATATTTT. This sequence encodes CASSFQGSGNTIYF.

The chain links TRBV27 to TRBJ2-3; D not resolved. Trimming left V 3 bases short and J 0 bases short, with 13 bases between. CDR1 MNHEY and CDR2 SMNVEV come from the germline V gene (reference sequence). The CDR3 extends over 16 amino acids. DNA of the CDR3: TGTGCCAGCAGTTTGATCACCTTCGGTAGCACAGATACGCAGTATTTT. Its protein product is CASSLITFGSTDTQYF.

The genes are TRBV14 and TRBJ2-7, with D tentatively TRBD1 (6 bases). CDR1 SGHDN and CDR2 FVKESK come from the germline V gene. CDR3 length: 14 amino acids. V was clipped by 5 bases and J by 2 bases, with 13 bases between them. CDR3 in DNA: TGTGCCAGCAGCACCGGGACACCTCCCTACGAGCAGTACTTC. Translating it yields CASSTGTPPYEQYF.

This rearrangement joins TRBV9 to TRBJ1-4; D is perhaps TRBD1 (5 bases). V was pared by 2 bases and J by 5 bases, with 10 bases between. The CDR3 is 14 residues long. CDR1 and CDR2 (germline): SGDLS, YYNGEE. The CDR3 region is CASSVQGLNEKLFF. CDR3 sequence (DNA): TGTGCCAGCAGCGTTCAGGGCCTCAATGAAAAACTGTTTTTT.

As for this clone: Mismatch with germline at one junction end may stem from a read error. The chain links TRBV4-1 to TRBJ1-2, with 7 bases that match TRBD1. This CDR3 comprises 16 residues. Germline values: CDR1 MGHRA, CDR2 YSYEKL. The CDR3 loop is CASSEDDVTGPFGYTF. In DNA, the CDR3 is TGCGCCAGCAGCGAAGACGACGTGACAGGGCCTTTTGGCTACACCTTC.

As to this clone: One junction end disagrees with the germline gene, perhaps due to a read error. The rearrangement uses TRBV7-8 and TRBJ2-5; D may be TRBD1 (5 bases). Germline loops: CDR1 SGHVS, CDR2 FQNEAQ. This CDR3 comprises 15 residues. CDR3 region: CASSLEGPGQGTQYF. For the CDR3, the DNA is TGTGCCAGCAGCTTAGAGGGGCCAGGTCAAGGGACCCAGTACTTC.

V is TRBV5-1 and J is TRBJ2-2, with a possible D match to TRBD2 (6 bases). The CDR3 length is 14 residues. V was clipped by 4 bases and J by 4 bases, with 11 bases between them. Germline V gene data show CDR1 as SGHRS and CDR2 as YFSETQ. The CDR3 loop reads CASSISGFTGELFF. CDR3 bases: TGCGCCAGCAGCATTAGCGGTTTCACCGGGGAGCTGTTTTTT.